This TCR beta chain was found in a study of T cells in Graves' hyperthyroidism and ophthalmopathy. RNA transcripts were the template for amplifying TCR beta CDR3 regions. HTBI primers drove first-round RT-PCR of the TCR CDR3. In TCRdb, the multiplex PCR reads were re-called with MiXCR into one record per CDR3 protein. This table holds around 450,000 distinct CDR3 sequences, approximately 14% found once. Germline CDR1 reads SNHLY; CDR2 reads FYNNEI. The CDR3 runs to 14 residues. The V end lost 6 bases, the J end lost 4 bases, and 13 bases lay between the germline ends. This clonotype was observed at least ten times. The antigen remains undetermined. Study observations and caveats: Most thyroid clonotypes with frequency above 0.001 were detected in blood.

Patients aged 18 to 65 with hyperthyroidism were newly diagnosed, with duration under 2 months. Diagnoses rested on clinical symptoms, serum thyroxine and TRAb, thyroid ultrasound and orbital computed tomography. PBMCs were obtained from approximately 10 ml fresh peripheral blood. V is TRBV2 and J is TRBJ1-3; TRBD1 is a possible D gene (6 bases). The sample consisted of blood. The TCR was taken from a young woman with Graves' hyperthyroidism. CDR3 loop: CASRTTGTGNTIYF. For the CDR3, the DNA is TGTGCCAGCAGAACTACAGGGACCGGAAACACCATATATTTT.